Shown below are 10 T cell receptor beta chains from a single sample sequenced in a study. From the RT-PCR reads, TCRdb called clonotypes with MiXCR, one entry per CDR3 protein. In the table there are almost 700,000 distinct CDR3 sequences, 12% to 15% of which are singletons. The sequenced sample was memory CD4+ T cells from blood. These receptors came from a female donor in good health, serving as a healthy control.

This clonotype was found many times. The V gene is TRBV28, the J gene TRBJ2-1; D possibly corresponds to TRBD2 (5 bases). Per germline, CDR1 MDHEN and CDR2 SYDVKM. Trimming left V 3 bases short and J 7 bases short, with 16 bases between. The CDR3 runs 15 residues. As DNA, the CDR3 is TGTGCCAGCAGTTTTTCGGATGGTACGGGAAATGAGCAGTTCTTC. Translating it yields CASSFSDGTGNEQFF.

This clonotype occurred a few times. This chain joins TRBV18 and TRBJ2-7, with D perhaps matching TRBD1 (5 bases). There are 14 residues in the CDR3. Trimming cost V 1 base and J 3 bases, with 10 bases left between them. Looked up from germline, CDR1 is KGHSH and CDR2 is LQKENI. CDR3 amino acids: CASSPRDRYYEQYF. The CDR3 nucleotides read TGTGCCAGCTCACCACGCGACAGATACTACGAGCAGTACTTC.

In this sample, this clonotype turned up a few times. This chain uses TRBV24-1 with TRBJ1-1; 8 positions agree with TRBD1. CDR1 and CDR2 from the germline V gene are KGHDR and SFDVKD. J was trimmed by 4 bases and V by 8 bases; bases with no gene match: 11. The CDR3 spans 15 residues. In DNA form, the CDR3 reads TGTGCCACCACTGCCGGACAGGGTAGTCCCACTGAAGCTTTCTTT. Translated: CATTAGQGSPTEAFF.

This chain links TRBV7-8 with TRBJ2-3; the D gene is possibly TRBD1 (6 bases). The CDR3 is 16 amino acids. V shed 5 bases and J shed 2 bases, with 17 bases lying between them. CDR1 is SGHVS, CDR2 FQNEAQ, per germline. The CDR3 here is CASSLPTGPLTDTQYF. The DNA of the CDR3 is TGTGCCAGCAGCCTCCCGACAGGCCCTCTCACAGATACGCAGTATTTT.

The chain has TRBV9 and TRBJ1-2; D is possibly TRBD1 (6 bases). Germline-derived CDR1 and CDR2 are SGDLS and YYNGEE. Trimming shortened V by 0 bases and J by 6 bases, and 9 bases separated the two germline ends. The CDR3 loop spans 13 amino acids. The CDR3 region is CASSVAGGNGYTF. DNA of the CDR3: TGTGCCAGCAGCGTAGCGGGGGGCAATGGCTACACCTTC.

This chain uses TRBV11-2 with TRBJ2-1; 13 bases line up with TRBD2. The CDR3 length is 14 residues. Trimming removed 3 bases from V and 10 bases from J; junction bases left unmatched: 3. Germline CDR1 reads SGHAT; CDR2 reads FQNNGV. The CDR3 sequence: CASSLTSGRKEQFF. The CDR3 nucleotides are TGTGCCAGCAGCTTGACTAGCGGGAGGAAAGAGCAGTTCTTC. The entire variable domain, with the rest obtained from reference TRBV11-2 and TRBJ2-1, is as follows: EAGVAQSPRYKIIEKRQSVAFWCNPISGHATLYWYQQILGQGPKLLIQFQNNGVVDDSQLPKDRFSAERLKGVDSTLKIQPAKLEDSAVYLCASSLTSGRKEQFFGPGTRLTVL.

The table lists this clonotype with a few counts. V usage is TRBV20-1 and J usage is TRBJ2-5, with D perhaps matching TRBD2 (7 bases). CDR1 and CDR2 from the germline V gene are DFQATT and SNEGSKA (reference sequence). This CDR3 has 16 residues. V was clipped by 0 bases and J by 8 bases, with 22 bases between them. The CDR3 spells CSARDVMTGPGGTQYF. Here the CDR3 DNA reads TGCAGTGCTAGAGACGTAATGACAGGTCCGGGGGGAACCCAGTACTTC.

The chain links TRBV14 to TRBJ2-2; D unclear. V was shortened by 3 bases and J by 2 bases, with 7 bases between the two germline ends. Germline lookup yields CDR1 SGHDN and CDR2 FVKESK. The CDR3 is 14 residues long. The CDR3 spells CASSHDLNTGELFF. CDR3 coding DNA: TGTGCCAGCAGCCACGACCTAAACACCGGGGAGCTGTTTTTT. The complete variable domain, with remaining parts taken from reference TRBV14 and TRBJ2-2, reads EAGVTQFPSHSVIEKGQTVTLRCDPISGHDNLYWYRRVMGKEIKFLLHFVKESKQDESGMPNNRFLAERTGGTYSTLKVQPAELEDSGVYFCASSHDLNTGELFFGEGSRLTVL.

There are many counts of this clonotype. A much larger clone lies one base from this, so it may be a read error. The chain carries TRBV6-2 or TRBV6-3 and TRBJ1-1; D might be TRBD1 (5 bases). Trimming cost V 2 bases and J 10 bases, with 8 bases left between them. The CDR3 has 11 residues. Germline V CDR1 and CDR2: MNHEY, SVGEGT. CDR3 DNA: TGTGCCAGCAGTTACATGGGGGGAGCTTTCTTT. Protein sequence: CASSYMGGAFF.

CDR3 nucleotide sequence: TGTGCCAGCACCCCGTCGACCGCCCGCACTGAAGCTTTCTTT. This codes for CASTPSTARTEAFF. The V call is TRBV7-2, the J call TRBJ1-1; D is unclear. V shed 7 bases and J shed 4 bases, with 16 bases lying between them. CDR1 SGHTA and CDR2 FQGNSA come from the germline V gene. The CDR3 length is 14 residues.